One and the same sample provided the 15 T cell receptor beta chains below, sequenced in a study of T cells after posttransplantation cyclophosphamide. Busulfan-fludarabine conditioning, marrow transplant, and cyclophosphamide on days +3 and +4 were administered. The table came from immunoSEQ multiplex PCR; TCRdb's copy has only in-frame clones and leaves some out. The sample lists some 12,000 clones; roughly 80% were seen once. The material sequenced was PBMCs, taken after allogeneic stem cell transplant with posttransplant cyclophosphamide. The receptors shown here come from a female patient aged 50 to 60 who received an allogeneic stem cell transplant from a related donor, was CMV-positive, and had no GVHD. Some of the T cells might come from the graft donor.

This clone was found a few times. The chain is built from TRBV6-1 and TRBJ1-4; TRBD1 agrees at 9 bases. Germline V CDR1 and CDR2: MNHNS, SASEGT. This CDR3 region has 14 residues. With V trimmed by 6 bases and J by 7 bases, 6 bases remained unmatched. This chain's CDR3 is CASRLDRGGEKLFF. In DNA form, the CDR3 reads TGTGCCAGCAGGCTGGACAGGGGAGGTGAAAAACTGTTTTTT.

The V and J genes are TRBV1 and TRBJ2-3; the D call in the table, TRBD2, was not verified against the DNA. TRBV1 is a documented pseudogene. This CDR3 comprises 16 residues. The CDR3, as DNA: TGCACCAGCAGCCAAGATCCCCAGGAGGGGATAGATACGCAGTATTTT. It yields the protein CTSSQDPQEGIDTQYF.

This clone has a handful of counts. The chain recombines TRBV7-3 with TRBJ2-2, with 7 nucleotides matching TRBD2. The CDR3 consists of 14 residues. V shed 3 bases and J 5 bases; nucleotides not matched to a gene: 3. CDR1 SGHTA and CDR2 FQGTGA come from the germline V gene. The CDR3 protein is CASSFGGMTGELFF. CDR3 DNA: TGTGCCAGCAGCTTCGGGGGGATGACCGGGGAGCTGTTTTTT.

The chain uses TRBV6-4 and TRBJ1-2; 8 bases fit TRBD1. Germline loops: CDR1 MRHNA, CDR2 SNTAGT. This CDR3 contains 13 residues. V was clipped by 5 bases and J by 3 bases; unmatched bases: 2. The CDR3 region has the DNA TGTGCCAGCAGTCCGGACAGGGACTATGGCTACACCTTC. This gives the protein CASSPDRDYGYTF.

The J gene is TRBJ2-5, the V gene TRBV7-2, with D possibly being TRBD2 (6 bases). The CDR3 has 15 amino acids. The V end was cut by 4 bases, the J end by 3 bases, with 15 bases between. Germline loops: CDR1 SGHTA, CDR2 FQGNSA. The CDR3 loop reads CASSSLELAKETQYF. CDR3 bases: TGTGCCAGCAGCTCCCTGGAACTAGCAAAAGAGACCCAGTACTTC.

This chain connects TRBV7-3 to TRBJ1-6; TRBD1 is a possible D gene (5 bases). Germline V gene data show CDR1 as SGHTA and CDR2 as FQGTGA. V was trimmed by 2 bases and J by 6 bases, leaving 14 bases between them. CDR3 size: 16 residues. CDR3 amino acids: CASSLGGAVANSPLHF. The DNA for the CDR3 is TGTGCCAGCAGCTTAGGTGGGGCAGTAGCTAATTCACCCCTCCACTTT.

The CDR3 nucleotides are TGTGCCAGCAGCGAAAGACTAGCGGGGGGCCCCACTACTACTTACAATGAGCAGTTCTTC. This translates into CASSERLAGGPTTTYNEQFF. This chain connects TRBV9 to TRBJ2-1, with 13 bases lining up with TRBD2. Trimming at V came to 3 bases and at J to 4 bases, leaving 16 bases not matched to a gene. The germline CDR1 and CDR2 sequences are SGDLS and YYNGEE. The CDR3 has 20 residues.

This clone was detected once. This CDR3 is CARSLVLGGSYNEQFF. CDR3 DNA sequence: TGTGCCAGAAGCCTTGTGTTAGGCGGGTCCTACAATGAGCAGTTCTTC. The chain combines TRBV5-3 with TRBJ2-1; D is perhaps TRBD2 (5 bases). TRBV5-3 carries the ORF label, with uncertain function. V was shortened by 4 bases and J by 1 base, with 15 bases between the two germline ends. The CDR3 runs to 16 residues.

This clone was seen just once. This likely comes from a read error, as the CDR3 has no conserved phenylalanine or tryptophan at its end. Because the CDR3's place on the DNA is in doubt, the DNA is left out and the CDR3 is given as listed by TCRdb. J is TRBJ2-7 and V is TRBV6-1; the table calls TRBD2, which could not be checked here. Inclusive of both ends, the CDR3 amounts to 13 amino acids. The V gene's germline CDR1 is MNHNS and CDR2 SASEGT. This chain's CDR3 is CASVSGGVYEQCL.

The chain combines TRBV4-1 with TRBJ2-3; TRBD1 aligns across 10 bases. Germline trimming cut 6 bases from V and 5 bases from J; bases unmatched to any gene: 8. Germline loops: CDR1 MGHRA, CDR2 YSYEKL. This CDR3 is 15 amino acids long. The CDR3 DNA reads TGCGCCAGCAGTCCCCGGGACAGGGGAGTAGATACGCAGTATTTT. Its protein is CASSPRDRGVDTQYF.

This clone was counted between two and nine times. The junction departs from germline at one end; a sequencing error may be responsible. The chain employs TRBV5-4 and TRBJ2-7, with 13 bases matching TRBD2. The CDR3 contains 15 residues. The germline V gene has CDR1 SGHNT and CDR2 YYREEE (reference sequence). CDR3 bases: TGTGCCAGCAGCGTACACGCTACTGGGACTAGCGGGGCCCTCTTC. This translates into CASSVHATGTSGALF.

CDR3 in amino acids: CASSFGGQETQYF. DNA of the CDR3: TGTGCCAGCAGCTTCGGCGGACAAGAGACCCAGTACTTC. This chain connects TRBV11-2 to TRBJ2-5; D not resolved. Germline V gene sequence: CDR1 SGHAT, CDR2 FQNNGV. The CDR3 sequence is 13 residues long. V was shortened by 3 bases and J by 2 bases, with 7 bases between the two germline ends.

This clone was seen a handful of times. Its ends do not fully match the called genes, so a read error is possible. J is TRBJ1-1 and V is TRBV5-1; D perhaps matches TRBD1 (5 bases). Germline CDR1 and CDR2: SGHRS and YFSETQ. This CDR3 spans 15 amino acids. CDR3 sequence reads: CASSLDVGLKTEAFF. In DNA, the CDR3 is TGCGCCAGCAGCTTGGATGTGGGGCTGAAAACTGAAGCTTTCTTT.

The chain employs TRBV10-3 and TRBJ1-5, with D perhaps TRBD1 (6 bases). Trimming took 10 bases from V and 5 from J, leaving 12 bases between them. Germline CDR1 reads ENHRY; CDR2 reads SYGVKD. This CDR3 comprises 12 residues. CDR3 coding DNA: TGTGCCAGCCGAGAGGGGGATCAGCCCCAGCATTTT. Amino acid sequence: CASREGDQPQHF.

The chain combines TRBV30 with TRBJ2-7; 8 bases line up with TRBD2. Unmatched junction bases numbered 7, after V lost 4 bases and J lost 5 bases. The V gene's germline CDR1 is GTSNPN and CDR2 SVGIG (reference sequence). This CDR3 contains 13 residues. The CDR3 nucleotides read TGTGCCTGGACCCCGGGGGGGTACAACGAGCAGTACTTC. It is translated as CAWTPGGYNEQYF.